The 10 T cell receptor beta chains in this list originate from one sample, sequenced in a study of cytomegalovirus exposure and HLA in healthy donors. Assay: immunoSEQ multiplex PCR; the TCRdb copy retains only in-frame clones and omits some. The table shows more than 85,000 clones, with 90% to 95% occurring only once. The material sequenced was PBMCs. The receptors come from a woman aged 25 to 45 in good health and CMV-seropositive.

In this sample, this clone turned up a few times. The CDR3 coding sequence is TGTGCCAGCTCGGGACAGGACTTCTCCTCGGGAGGCTACACCTTC. Amino acids: CASSGQDFSSGGYTF. The chain recombines TRBV18 with TRBJ1-2; TRBD1 matches at 8 bases. V trimming: 6 bases; J trimming: 8 bases; junction bases outside the gene matches: 14. This CDR3 contains 15 residues. Germline lookup yields CDR1 KGHSH and CDR2 LQKENI.

The genes are TRBV9 and TRBJ1-1; tentative D call: TRBD1 (6 bases). V shed 5 bases and J shed 3 bases, with 14 bases lying between them. The CDR3 sequence is 14 residues long. In germline, CDR1 is SGDLS, CDR2 YYNGEE. In DNA, the CDR3 is TGTGCCAGCAGGAGGGGGGGCTTTGACACTGAAGCTTTCTTT. Protein product: CASRRGGFDTEAFF. The complete variable domain, with remaining parts taken from reference TRBV9 and TRBJ1-1, reads DSGVTQTPKHLITATGQRVTLRCSPRSGDLSVYWYQQSLDQGLQFLIQYYNGEERAKGNILERFSAQQFPDLHSELNLSSLELGDSALYFCASRRGGFDTEAFFGQGTRLTVV.

The chain links TRBV28 to TRBJ1-3, with 9 nucleotides matching TRBD1. Germline-derived CDR1 and CDR2 are MDHEN and SYDVKM. The V and J ends lost 4 bases and 1 base, in that order; junction bases with no gene match: 5. The CDR3 runs 16 residues. Written as DNA, the CDR3 is TGTGCCAGCAGTTGGACAGGGGTAGGATCTGGAAACACCATATATTTT. The encoded protein is CASSWTGVGSGNTIYF. Filled out from reference TRBV28 and TRBJ1-3, the complete variable domain reads DVKVTQSSRYLVKRTGEKVFLECVQDMDHENMFWYRQDPGLGLRLIYFSYDVKMKEKGDIPEGYSVSREKKERFSLILESASTNQTSMYLCASSWTGVGSGNTIYFGEGSWLTVV.

The V gene is TRBV18, the J gene TRBJ2-7, with 10 nucleotides matching TRBD2. The CDR3 length is 19 residues. Germline loops: CDR1 KGHSH, CDR2 LQKENI. The V and J ends lost 0 bases and 0 bases, in that order; junction bases with no gene match: 11. The CDR3 bases are TGTGCCAGCTCACCACCTGTCCTAGCGGGAGTCAGGCCCTCCTACGAGCAGTACTTC. It codes for CASSPPVLAGVRPSYEQYF.

The chain employs TRBV30 and TRBJ2-1; no clear D gene. CDR3 length equals 14 residues. Trimming removed 0 bases at V and 3 bases at J, with 9 bases between. Germline V gene data show CDR1 as GTSNPN and CDR2 as SVGIG (reference sequence). Written as DNA, the CDR3 is TGTGCCTGGAGTGTTAACAGTGACTACAATGAGCAGTTCTTC. It translates to CAWSVNSDYNEQFF.

The chain uses TRBV25-1 and TRBJ1-1, with D possibly being TRBD1 (5 bases). Trimming removed 10 bases at V and 5 bases at J, with 17 bases between. Germline V gene sequence: CDR1 MGHDK, CDR2 SYGVNS. The CDR3 length is 13 residues. Written as DNA, the CDR3 is TGTGCCACCGGGGGGTCAACAGGAACTGAAGCTTTCTTT. Translation: CATGGSTGTEAFF.

The rearrangement links TRBV6-5 to TRBJ1-1; 7 bases agree with TRBD1. J was trimmed by 7 bases and V by 4 bases; bases with no gene match: 6. Germline V gene sequence: CDR1 MNHEY, CDR2 SVGAGI. This CDR3 has 13 residues. The CDR3 coding sequence is TGTGCCAGCAGTTGGTTGACAGGGAATGAAGCTTTCTTT. Encoded protein: CASSWLTGNEAFF.

This chain connects TRBV7-6 to TRBJ2-5; no clear D. The CDR3 consists of 11 residues. The germline V gene encodes CDR1 SGHVS and CDR2 FNYEAQ. The ends were cut back, 5 bases at V and 7 bases at J, with 8 bases in the middle. The CDR3 loop reads CASSADLTQYF. CDR3 nucleotide sequence: TGTGCCAGCAGCGCGGATTTGACCCAGTACTTC.

This chain uses TRBV5-8 with TRBJ1-5; no firm D call. Trimming removed 4 bases from V and 3 bases from J, with 11 bases in between. Germline V lookup: CDR1 SGHTS, CDR2 YDEGEE. The CDR3 is 14 residues long. This CDR3 is CASSLTPNNQPQHF. The CDR3 DNA sequence: TGTGCCAGCAGCCTGACACCGAACAATCAGCCCCAGCATTTT.

The rearrangement links TRBV30 to TRBJ2-1; TRBD2 matches at 7 bases. Germline V gene data show CDR1 as GTSNPN and CDR2 as SVGIG (reference sequence). J was trimmed by 2 bases and V by 6 bases; bases with no gene match: 10. This CDR3 is built from 15 residues. The DNA for the CDR3 is TGTGCCTGCTCTTTGGGCGGGAGAACCTACAATGAGCAGTTCTTC. It yields the protein CACSLGGRTYNEQFF.